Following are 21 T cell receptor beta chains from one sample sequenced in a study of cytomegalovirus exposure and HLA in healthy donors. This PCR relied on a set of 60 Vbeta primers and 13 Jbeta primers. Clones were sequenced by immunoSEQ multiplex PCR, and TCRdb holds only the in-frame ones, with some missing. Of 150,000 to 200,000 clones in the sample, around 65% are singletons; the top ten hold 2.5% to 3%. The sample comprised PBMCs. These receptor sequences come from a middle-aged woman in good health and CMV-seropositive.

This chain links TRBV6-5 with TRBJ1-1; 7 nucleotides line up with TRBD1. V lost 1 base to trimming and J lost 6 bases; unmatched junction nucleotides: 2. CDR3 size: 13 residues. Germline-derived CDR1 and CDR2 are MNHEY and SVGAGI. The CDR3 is CASSYYRGAEAFF. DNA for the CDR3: TGTGCCAGCAGTTACTACAGGGGTGCTGAAGCTTTCTTT.

In DNA, the CDR3 is TGTGCCAGCAGTGGACAGGGTTGGTACGAGCAGTACTTC. It encodes CASSGQGWYEQYF. The rearrangement links TRBV6-1 to TRBJ2-7, with 7 bases matching TRBD1. From germline, CDR1 is MNHNS and CDR2 SASEGT. V trimming: 4 bases; J trimming: 4 bases; junction bases outside the gene matches: 4. The CDR3 is 13 amino acids.

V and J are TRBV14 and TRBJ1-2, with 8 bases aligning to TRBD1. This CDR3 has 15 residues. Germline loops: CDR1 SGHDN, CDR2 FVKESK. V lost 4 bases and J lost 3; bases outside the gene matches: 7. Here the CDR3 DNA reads TGTGCCAGCAGCCCACCGGACAGGGTGTACTATGGCTACACCTTC. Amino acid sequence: CASSPPDRVYYGYTF. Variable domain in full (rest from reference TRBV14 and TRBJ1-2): EAGVTQFPSHSVIEKGQTVTLRCDPISGHDNLYWYRRVMGKEIKFLLHFVKESKQDESGMPNNRFLAERTGGTYSTLKVQPAELEDSGVYFCASSPPDRVYYGYTFGSGTRLTVV.

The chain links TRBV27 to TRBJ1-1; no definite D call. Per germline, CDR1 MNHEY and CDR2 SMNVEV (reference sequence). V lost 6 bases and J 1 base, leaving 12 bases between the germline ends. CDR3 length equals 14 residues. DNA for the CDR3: TGTGCCAGCAGCAAATTCCCAGGGAACACTGAAGCTTTCTTT. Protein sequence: CASSKFPGNTEAFF.

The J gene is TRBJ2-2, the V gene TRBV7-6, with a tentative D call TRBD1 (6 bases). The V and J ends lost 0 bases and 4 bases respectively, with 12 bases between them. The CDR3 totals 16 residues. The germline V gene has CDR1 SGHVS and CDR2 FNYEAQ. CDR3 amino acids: CASSLATGLVTGELFF. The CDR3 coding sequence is TGTGCCAGCAGCTTAGCGACAGGATTAGTCACCGGGGAGCTGTTTTTT.

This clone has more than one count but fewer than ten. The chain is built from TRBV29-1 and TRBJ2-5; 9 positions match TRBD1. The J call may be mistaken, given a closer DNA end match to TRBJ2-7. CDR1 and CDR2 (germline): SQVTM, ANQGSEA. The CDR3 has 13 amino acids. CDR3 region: CSVPGQGVYEQYF. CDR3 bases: TGCAGCGTACCGGGACAGGGTGTCTACGAGCAGTACTTC.

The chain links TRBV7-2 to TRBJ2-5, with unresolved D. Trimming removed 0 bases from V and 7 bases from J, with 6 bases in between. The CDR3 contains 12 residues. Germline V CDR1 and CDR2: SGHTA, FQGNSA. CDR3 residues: CASSLARRTQYF. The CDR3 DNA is TGTGCCAGCAGCTTAGCCCGTCGGACCCAGTACTTC. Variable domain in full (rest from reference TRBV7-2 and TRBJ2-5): GAGVSQSPSNKVTEKGKDVELRCDPISGHTALYWYRQSLGQGLEFLIYFQGNSAPDKSGLPSDRFSAERTGGSVSTLTIQRTQQEDSAVYLCASSLARRTQYFGPGTRLLVL.

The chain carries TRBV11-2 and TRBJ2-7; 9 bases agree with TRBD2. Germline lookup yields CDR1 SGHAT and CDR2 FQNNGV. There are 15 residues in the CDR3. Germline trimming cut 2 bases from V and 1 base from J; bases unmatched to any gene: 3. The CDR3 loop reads CASSLPAGGSYEQYF. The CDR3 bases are TGTGCCAGCAGCTTACCTGCGGGAGGGTCCTACGAGCAGTACTTC.

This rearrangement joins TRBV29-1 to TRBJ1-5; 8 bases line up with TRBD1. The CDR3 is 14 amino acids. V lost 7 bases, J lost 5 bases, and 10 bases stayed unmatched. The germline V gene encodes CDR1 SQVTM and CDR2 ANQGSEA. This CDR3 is CSASTGGGDQPQHF. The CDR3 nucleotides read TGCAGCGCTTCCACAGGGGGAGGGGATCAGCCCCAGCATTTT.

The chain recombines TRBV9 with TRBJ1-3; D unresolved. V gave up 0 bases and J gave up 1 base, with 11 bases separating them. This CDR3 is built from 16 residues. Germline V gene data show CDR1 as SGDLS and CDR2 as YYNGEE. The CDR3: CASSVDYVASGNTIYF. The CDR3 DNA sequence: TGTGCCAGCAGCGTAGACTATGTGGCATCTGGAAACACCATATATTTT.

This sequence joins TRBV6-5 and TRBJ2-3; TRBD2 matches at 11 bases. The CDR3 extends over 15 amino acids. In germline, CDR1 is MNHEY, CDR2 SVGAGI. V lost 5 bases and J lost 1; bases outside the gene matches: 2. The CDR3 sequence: CASSLGLAGTDTQYF. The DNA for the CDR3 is TGTGCCAGCAGTCTGGGACTAGCGGGCACAGATACGCAGTATTTT.

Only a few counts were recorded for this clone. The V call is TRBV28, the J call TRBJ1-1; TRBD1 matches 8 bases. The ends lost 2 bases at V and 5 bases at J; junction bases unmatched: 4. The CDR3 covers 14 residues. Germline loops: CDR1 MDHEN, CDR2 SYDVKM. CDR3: CASSLINRGTEAFF. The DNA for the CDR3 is TGTGCCAGCAGTTTAATCAACAGGGGGACTGAAGCTTTCTTT.

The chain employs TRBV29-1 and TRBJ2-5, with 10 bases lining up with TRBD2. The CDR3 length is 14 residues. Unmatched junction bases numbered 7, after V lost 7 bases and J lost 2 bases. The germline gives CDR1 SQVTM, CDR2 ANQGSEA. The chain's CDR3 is CSARLAGRQETQYF. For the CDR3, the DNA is TGCAGCGCCCGACTAGCGGGCCGTCAAGAGACCCAGTACTTC.

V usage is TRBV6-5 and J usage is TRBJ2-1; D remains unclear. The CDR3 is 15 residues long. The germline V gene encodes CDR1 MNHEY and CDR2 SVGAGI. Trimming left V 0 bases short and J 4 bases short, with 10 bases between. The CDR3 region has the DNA TGTGCCAGCAGTTACTCGAGTCGAGATTACAATGAGCAGTTCTTC. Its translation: CASSYSSRDYNEQFF.

The CDR3 protein is CASSSTTSGSSYEQYF. CDR3 bases: TGTGCCAGCAGCTCGACGACTAGCGGCAGCTCCTACGAGCAGTACTTC. The chain uses TRBV9 and TRBJ2-7, with 9 bases that match TRBD2. The CDR3 spans 16 residues. V lost 4 bases to trimming and J lost 0 bases; unmatched junction nucleotides: 8. The germline CDR1 and CDR2 sequences are SGDLS and YYNGEE.

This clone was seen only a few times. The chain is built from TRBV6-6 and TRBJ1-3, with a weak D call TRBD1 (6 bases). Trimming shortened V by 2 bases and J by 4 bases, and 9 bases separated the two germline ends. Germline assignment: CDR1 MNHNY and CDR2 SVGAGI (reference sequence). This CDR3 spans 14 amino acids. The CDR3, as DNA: TGTGCCAGCAGTTACCCAGGGGAAGGAAACACCATATATTTT. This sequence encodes CASSYPGEGNTIYF.

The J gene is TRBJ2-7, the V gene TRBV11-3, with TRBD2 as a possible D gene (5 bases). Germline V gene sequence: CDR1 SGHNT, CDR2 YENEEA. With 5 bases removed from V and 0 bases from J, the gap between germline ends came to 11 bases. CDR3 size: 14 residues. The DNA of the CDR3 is TGTGCCAGCAGCCTCGGGGTGGGCTCCTACGAGCAGTACTTC. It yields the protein CASSLGVGSYEQYF.

CDR3 sequence reads: CASSMLAGPDYEQYF. The DNA of the CDR3 is TGTGCCAGCAGTATGTTAGCGGGACCCGATTACGAGCAGTACTTC. The chain links TRBV28 to TRBJ2-7, with TRBD2 matching over 8 bases. CDR3 length: 15 amino acids. Trimming cost V 5 bases and J 4 bases; bases outside gene matches: 10. Germline lookup yields CDR1 MDHEN and CDR2 SYDVKM.

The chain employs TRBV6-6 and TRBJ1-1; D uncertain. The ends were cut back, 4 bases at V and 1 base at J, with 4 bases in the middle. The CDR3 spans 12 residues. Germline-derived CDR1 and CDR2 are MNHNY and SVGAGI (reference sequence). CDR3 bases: TGTGCCAGCAGTTGGGCGAACACTGAAGCTTTCTTT. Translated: CASSWANTEAFF.

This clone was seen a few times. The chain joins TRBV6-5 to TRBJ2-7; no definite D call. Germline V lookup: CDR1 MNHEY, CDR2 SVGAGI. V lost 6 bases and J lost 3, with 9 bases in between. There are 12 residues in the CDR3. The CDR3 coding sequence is TGTGCCAGCAGCGCCTACAGCTACGAGCAGTACTTC. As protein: CASSAYSYEQYF.

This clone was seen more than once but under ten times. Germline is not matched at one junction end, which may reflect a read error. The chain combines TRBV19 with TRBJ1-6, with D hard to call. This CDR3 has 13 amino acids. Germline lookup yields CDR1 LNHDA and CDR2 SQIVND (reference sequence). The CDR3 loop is CASAAVRSSPLNF. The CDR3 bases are TGTGCCAGTGCCGCCGTCAGATCTTCACCCCTCAACTTT.